The clone carrying this T cell receptor (beta chain) was recorded a few times. What it recognizes is unknown. The CDR3 length is 13 residues. Trimming cost V 6 bases and J 0 bases, with 8 bases left between them. Germline V lookup: CDR1 MNHEY, CDR2 SVGEGT. These data originate in a study of CD8 T cells in ankylosing spondylitis. Notes on the study in general: From matched ankylosing spondylitis synovial fluid, disease-linked clones were reportedly recovered at significantly enriched levels. Seemingly characteristic of ankylosing spondylitis blood was a TCR beta motif consisting of under ten highly homologous variants. Peripheral blood samples showed relatively rare disease-linked clones, and these clones were CD8+. Reports of some motif variants in reactive arthritis synovial fluid and blood predate this one.

By quantitative 5'-RACE with molecular barcodes, the TCR beta libraries were made. TCRdb redid the calling of the 5' RACE reads with MiXCR, one entry per CDR3 protein. The sample contains fewer than 400,000 distinct CDR3 sequences, 8% of which appear only once. This chain connects TRBV6-2 or TRBV6-3 to TRBJ1-2; no firm D call. The sample was blood, either unsorted or a sorted T cell fraction (not recorded which). This clonotype originated in a male donor with ankylosing spondylitis. DNA of the CDR3: TGTGCCAGCAGATTGACAACTAACTATGGCTACACCTTC. Its translation: CASRLTTNYGYTF.